A single sample gave rise to the 28 T cell receptor beta chains below, sequenced in a study of T cells in Graves' hyperthyroidism and ophthalmopathy. Amplified TCR beta CDR3 regions came from RNA transcripts. First-round RT-PCR targeting the TCR CDR3 was performed with the HTBI primer set. TCRdb reprocessed the multiplex PCR reads via MiXCR and lists one record per CDR3 protein. The table records 450,000 to 600,000 distinct CDR3 sequences, 12% to 15% of them present only once. What was sequenced was blood. The receptors come from a woman in her forties with Graves' hyperthyroidism.

Ten or more counts support this clonotype. The J gene is TRBJ1-2, the V gene TRBV3-1; 8 bases match TRBD1. The CDR3 runs 15 residues. Losses at the gene ends were 4 bases for V and 1 base for J; bases not matched to a gene: 5. Germline lookup yields CDR1 LGHDT and CDR2 YNNKEL (reference sequence). CDR3 DNA: TGTGCCAGCAGCCCATACGGACAGGGTAACTATGGCTACACCTTC. It specifies CASSPYGQGNYGYTF.

This clonotype was seen ten or more times. J is TRBJ1-5 and V is TRBV28, with no clear D. Trimming left V 5 bases short and J 4 bases short, with 18 bases between. This CDR3 is built from 16 residues. The germline gives CDR1 MDHEN, CDR2 SYDVKM. For the CDR3, the DNA is TGTGCCAGCAGTCGGGCCTCAATGAGGGAAAATCAGCCCCAGCATTTT. This translates into CASSRASMRENQPQHF.

This clonotype was detected many times. The chain uses TRBV7-2 and TRBJ1-2, with 7 bases lining up with TRBD1. J lost 4 bases, V lost 4 bases, and 6 bases had no gene match. CDR1 and CDR2 from the germline V gene are SGHTA and FQGNSA. CDR3 size: 14 residues. The CDR3 loop is CASSSTGTVYGYTF. For the CDR3, the DNA is TGTGCCAGCAGCTCAACCGGGACAGTCTATGGCTACACCTTC.

This chain joins TRBV29-1 and TRBJ2-5; no definite D call. This CDR3 is 14 amino acids long. V was pared by 4 bases and J by 5 bases, with 17 bases between. The germline V gene encodes CDR1 SQVTM and CDR2 ANQGSEA. The CDR3 loop is CSVAWPSSPETQYF. CDR3 coding DNA: TGCAGCGTTGCCTGGCCCTCGAGTCCGGAGACCCAGTACTTC.

This clonotype came up many times. This chain connects TRBV12-3 or TRBV12-4 to TRBJ2-1; 9 bases match TRBD1. The CDR3 has 17 amino acids. V was pared by 4 bases and J by 8 bases, with 15 bases of the junction left unmatched. The CDR3 reads CASSSKNGTGIGDEQFF. DNA for the CDR3: TGTGCCAGCAGTTCTAAGAACGGGACAGGGATTGGGGATGAGCAGTTCTTC.

This clonotype has at least ten counts. V is TRBV3-1 and J is TRBJ2-7; TRBD1 matches at 12 bases. The ends lost 1 base at V and 1 base at J; junction bases unmatched: 14. This CDR3 is built from 20 residues. The V gene's germline CDR1 is LGHDT and CDR2 YNNKEL (reference sequence). The CDR3 loop is CASSQVLGQGAFAGSYEQYF. The CDR3 region has the DNA TGTGCCAGCAGCCAAGTGTTGGGACAGGGGGCGTTCGCGGGATCCTACGAGCAGTACTTC.

The rearrangement links TRBV6-1 to TRBJ1-4; 7 nucleotides align to TRBD1. V was pared by 3 bases and J by 1 base, with 2 bases of the junction left unmatched. Germline V gene lookup returns CDR1 MNHNS and CDR2 SASEGT. The CDR3 totals 15 residues. CDR3 bases: TGTGCCAGCAGTGAGACAGGGAGAACTAATGAAAAACTGTTTTTT. It translates to CASSETGRTNEKLFF.

The chain is built from TRBV28 and TRBJ2-1; 7 positions match TRBD2. There are 15 residues in the CDR3. With 5 bases clipped from V and 3 bases from J, the junction kept 7 bases outside the gene matches. CDR1 MDHEN and CDR2 SYDVKM come from the germline V gene. This CDR3 reads CASSPGASGYNEQFF. For the CDR3, the DNA is TGTGCCAGCAGTCCCGGGGCTAGCGGCTACAATGAGCAGTTCTTC.

The sample holds one count of this clonotype. The chain carries TRBV19 and TRBJ2-2; D remains ambiguous. Germline CDR1 reads LNHDA; CDR2 reads SQIVND (reference sequence). The CDR3 extends over 14 amino acids. Trimming took off 9 bases at V and 6 bases at J, with 17 bases between the two ends. Here the CDR3 reads CASRARIGSGELFF. CDR3 bases: TGTGCCAGCAGAGCCCGGATCGGGTCCGGGGAGCTGTTTTTT. The entire variable domain, with the rest obtained from reference TRBV19 and TRBJ2-2, is as follows: DGGITQSPKYLFRKEGQNVTLSCEQNLNHDAMYWYRQDPGQGLRLIYYSQIVNDFQKGDIAEGYSVSREKKESFPLTVTSAQKNPTAFYLCASRARIGSGELFFGEGSRLTVL.

This rearrangement joins TRBV6-2 or TRBV6-3 to TRBJ2-1, with D unresolved. The CDR3 runs 13 residues. The V end lost 0 bases, the J end lost 8 bases, and 8 bases lay between the germline ends. Germline loops: CDR1 MNHEY, CDR2 SVGEGT. CDR3 nucleotides: TGTGCCAGCAGTTACTCCTCGCGGCATGAGCAGTTCTTC. It encodes CASSYSSRHEQFF.

A few counts support this clonotype. The chain uses TRBV5-1 and TRBJ2-5, with TRBD2 as a possible D gene (5 bases). Between the trimmed V and J ends, which lost 2 bases and 8 bases, there was a span of 16 bases. Germline CDR1 reads SGHRS; CDR2 reads YFSETQ. The CDR3 has 14 amino acids. Here the CDR3 DNA reads TGCGCCAGCAGCTTTGGTAGCGAGGATGGAACCCAGTACTTC. Protein product: CASSFGSEDGTQYF.

This clonotype was counted only a few times. This chain connects TRBV19 to TRBJ1-3; D not certain. CDR1 is LNHDA and CDR2 is SQIVND in the germline V gene (reference sequence). V lost 5 bases to trimming and J lost 0 bases, with 8 bases between them. The CDR3 covers 14 residues. In nucleotides, the CDR3 is TGTGCCAGTAGTTCTACCTACTCTGGAAACACCATATATTTT. Protein: CASSSTYSGNTIYF.

This clonotype was observed many times. The chain employs TRBV28 and TRBJ2-1; D is undetermined. Trimming left V 3 bases short and J 10 bases short, with 10 bases between. The length of the CDR3 is 12 residues. Looked up from germline, CDR1 is MDHEN and CDR2 is SYDVKM. The CDR3 is CASSLRAAEQFF. For the CDR3, the DNA is TGTGCCAGCAGTTTGAGAGCAGCAGAGCAGTTCTTC.

In this sample, this clonotype turned up many times. This chain joins TRBV20-1 and TRBJ1-1; 7 nucleotides line up with TRBD1. After removal of 8 bases from V and 0 bases from J, the junction contained 6 bases not matched to a gene. This CDR3 spans 13 amino acids. CDR1 and CDR2 from the germline V gene are DFQATT and SNEGSKA (reference sequence). The chain's CDR3 is CSPRQGMNTEAFF. DNA for the CDR3: TGCAGTCCAAGACAGGGAATGAACACTGAAGCTTTCTTT.

In this sample, this clonotype turned up a few times. The chain joins TRBV7-2 to TRBJ1-4; the match to TRBD1 covers 8 bases. After removal of 5 bases from V and 7 bases from J, the junction contained 12 bases not matched to a gene. The CDR3 totals 16 residues. Looked up from germline, CDR1 is SGHTA and CDR2 is FQGNSA. CDR3 protein: CASSPQGASPTEKLFF. The CDR3 DNA reads as TGTGCCAGCAGCCCGCAGGGGGCAAGCCCGACTGAAAAACTGTTTTTT.

The chain couples TRBV28 to TRBJ1-5; 8 positions match TRBD1. Germline CDR1 MDHEN, CDR2 SYDVKM. With 3 bases clipped from V and 6 bases from J, the junction kept 7 bases outside the gene matches. The CDR3 spans 15 residues. CDR3 coding DNA: TGTGCCAGCAGTTTGGCAGGGGGCAGCGGTCAGCCCCAGCATTTT. It encodes CASSLAGGSGQPQHF.

This clonotype appeared once. The chain combines TRBV19 with TRBJ2-1, with TRBD2 as a possible D gene (6 bases). Per the germline V gene, CDR1 is LNHDA and CDR2 is SQIVND (reference sequence). Between the trimmed V and J ends, which lost 2 bases and 7 bases, there was a span of 15 bases. CDR3 length: 15 residues. As DNA, the CDR3 is TGTGCCAGTAGTATATGGCGGGTGGCGGGGAATGAGCAGTTCTTC. It specifies CASSIWRVAGNEQFF.

The chain combines TRBV5-5 with TRBJ2-7; 8 bases match TRBD1. Unmatched junction bases numbered 6, after V lost 4 bases and J lost 6 bases. The CDR3 contains 13 residues. CDR1 and CDR2 (germline): SGHKS, YYEKEE (reference sequence). The CDR3 DNA is TGTGCCAGCAGCACACGACAGGGGCCCGAGCAGTACTTC. It translates to CASSTRQGPEQYF. Supplemented by reference TRBV5-5 and TRBJ2-7, the full variable domain reads DAGVTQSPTHLIKTRGQQVTLRCSPISGHKSVSWYQQVLGQGPQFIFQYYEKEERGRGNFPDRFSARQFPNYSSELNVNALLLGDSALYLCASSTRQGPEQYFGPGTRLTVT.

This clonotype was seen many times. The chain is built from TRBV3-1 and TRBJ2-1; 12 positions match TRBD2. The trim removed 4 bases at V and 8 bases at J, leaving 6 bases unmatched. Germline CDR1 and CDR2: LGHDT and YNNKEL (reference sequence). This CDR3 comprises 15 residues. CDR3 sequence: CASSRTSGTPHEQFF. In DNA, the CDR3 is TGTGCCAGCAGCCGGACTAGCGGGACGCCCCATGAGCAGTTCTTC.

In its sample, this clonotype was seen a few times. The chain has TRBV9 and TRBJ1-3; D not resolved. Germline CDR1 SGDLS, CDR2 YYNGEE. The CDR3 is 12 amino acids. Trimming removed 4 bases from V and 4 bases from J, with 6 bases in between. This chain's CDR3 is CASSPVGNTIYF. The CDR3, as DNA: TGTGCCAGCAGCCCAGTAGGAAACACCATATATTTT.

Many counts were recorded for this clonotype. The chain links TRBV7-2 to TRBJ2-2; D possibly matches TRBD1 or TRBD2 (5 bases each). Germline values: CDR1 SGHTA, CDR2 FQGNSA. V shed 7 bases and J shed 3 bases, with 9 bases lying between them. CDR3 length: 13 amino acids. CDR3 residues: CASKLGDTGELFF. The CDR3 DNA is TGTGCCAGCAAACTAGGGGACACCGGGGAGCTGTTTTTT.

This clonotype was counted a few times. CDR3 DNA sequence: TGTGCCAGCTCACCTCCACTGACTAGAAACAATGAGCAGTTCTTC. The encoded protein is CASSPPLTRNNEQFF. The chain carries TRBV18 and TRBJ2-1; D possibly corresponds to TRBD2 (6 bases). Germline-derived CDR1 and CDR2 are KGHSH and LQKENI. V gave up 3 bases and J gave up 5 bases, with 14 bases separating them. The CDR3 totals 15 residues.

This clonotype came up many times. The DNA for the CDR3 is TGTGCCAGCAGTCACCACCGGACTAGCGGGAGTGGAGAGACCCAGTACTTC. Its translation is CASSHHRTSGSGETQYF. The rearrangement joins TRBV6-1 to TRBJ2-5; TRBD2 agrees at 13 bases. Germline V gives CDR1 MNHNS, CDR2 SASEGT. CDR3 length: 17 residues. J gave up 4 bases and V 5 bases, and 10 bases lay outside the gene matches.

This clonotype was counted a few times. The gene calls are TRBV6-1 and TRBJ2-7, with 7 bases identical to TRBD2. With 6 bases clipped from V and 5 bases from J, the junction kept 13 bases outside the gene matches. Germline V CDR1 and CDR2: MNHNS, SASEGT. The CDR3 spans 15 residues. The CDR3 is CASRALRQGGNEQYF. The CDR3 DNA sequence: TGTGCCAGCAGGGCTTTGAGGCAGGGAGGGAACGAGCAGTACTTC.

The chain combines TRBV30 with TRBJ2-4, with 7 bases fitting TRBD1. After removal of 3 bases from V and 1 base from J, the junction contained 0 bases not matched to a gene. This CDR3 region has 13 residues. Germline values: CDR1 GTSNPN, CDR2 SVGIG (reference sequence). The CDR3 DNA sequence: TGTGCCTGGAGACAGGGGGCCAAAAACATTCAGTACTTC. It is translated as CAWRQGAKNIQYF.

This clonotype appeared many times. The chain joins TRBV24-1 to TRBJ2-3; tentative D call: TRBD2 (6 bases). Germline V gene sequence: CDR1 KGHDR, CDR2 SFDVKD. The V and J ends lost 6 bases and 3 bases respectively, with 9 bases between them. The CDR3 has 13 residues. The chain's CDR3 is CATSPGETDTQYF. DNA of the CDR3: TGTGCCACCAGTCCGGGAGAGACAGATACGCAGTATTTT.

This clonotype was recorded at least ten times. A read error is possible here, since a much larger clone lies one base away. The J gene is TRBJ2-5, the V gene TRBV2; maybe TRBD1 (6 bases). Germline CDR1 and CDR2: SNHLY and FYNNEI. This CDR3 contains 16 residues. V gave up 8 bases and J gave up 4 bases, with 23 bases separating them. CDR3 in amino acids: CASGNWGQGGIETQYF. In DNA form, the CDR3 reads TGTGCCAGCGGGAACTGGGGGCAGGGTGGTATAGAGACCCAGTACTTC. Combining the CDR3 with reference TRBV2 and TRBJ2-5 gives the whole variable domain EPEVTQTPSHQVTQMGQEVILRCVPISNHLYFYWYRQILGQKVEFLVSFYNNEISEKSEIFDDQFSVERPDGSNFTLKIRSTKLEDSAMYFCASGNWGQGGIETQYFGPGTRLLVL.

A few counts support this clonotype. The V gene is TRBV19, the J gene TRBJ2-4; 7 bases fit TRBD2. The CDR3 runs 16 residues. The ends lost 7 bases at V and 1 base at J; junction bases unmatched: 10. Per the germline V gene, CDR1 is LNHDA and CDR2 is SQIVND (reference sequence). The CDR3, as DNA: TGTGCCAGTATGGGGGGGATGGGGAACGCCAAAAACATTCAGTACTTC. Protein: CASMGGMGNAKNIQYF.